This T cell receptor beta chain is drawn from a study of blood T cell repertoires in COVID-19. Study-wide background: Samples representing acute and convalescent COVID-19 were sourced from the United States, Italy and Spain. T cells, B-cell-depleted T cells, or PBMCs supplied cDNA or gDNA.

In the original analysis: Reference gene primer amplification yielded estimated nucleated cell counts. Measured with immunoSEQ multiplex PCR; TCRdb has only the in-frame clones, and not every one. D and trimming were read from the DNA, whereas the V and J calls and clone size are those reported in that table. The repertoire holds fewer than 110,000 clones, with approximately 87% as singletons. With 5 bases clipped from V and 7 bases from J, the junction kept 4 bases outside the gene matches. Germline V gene sequence: CDR1 SGHTA, CDR2 FQGNSA. The CDR3 covers 13 residues. What was sequenced was peripheral blood. The chain uses TRBV7-2 and TRBJ1-4; 7 nucleotides match TRBD1. The sequence derives from a woman in her 30s with acute or convalescent COVID-19. The CDR3 region is CASSRDRSEKLFF. The CDR3 DNA follows: TGTGCCAGCAGCCGGGACAGAAGTGAAAAACTGTTTTTT.